Sequencing of this TCR beta chain was carried out in a study of OX40 agonist ivuxolimab in advanced cancers. In the case of this clone: Its matching antigen is unknown.

Sequencing was performed with immunoSEQ multiplex PCR; in TCRdb, only in-frame clones are kept and a portion is missing. The sample lists approximately 53,000 clones; just under 95% were seen once. Findings and limits, study-wide: Relatively little clonal expansion, among the lowest observed, appeared in partial responders at 0.1-3.0 mg/kg. Clonal expansion from baseline to week 6 occurred in both CD4+ and CD8+ T cells. CD8+ T cells showed, on average, more clonal expansion than CD4+ cells.

The sequence was obtained from an adult with an advanced solid tumor such as melanoma, head and neck, liver or kidney cancer. This specimen was CD4+ or CD8+ T cells sorted from blood, taken in a trial of the OX40 agonist ivuxolimab.

This chain's CDR3 is CASSLEDATQQYF. In nucleotides, the CDR3 is TGTGCCAGCAGCTTAGAGGACGCAACACAGCAGTACTTC. The J gene is TRBJ2-7, the V gene TRBV11-2; no reliable D call. Germline values: CDR1 SGHAT, CDR2 FQNNGV. V was shortened by 0 bases and J by 8 bases, with 11 bases between the two germline ends. This CDR3 region has 13 residues.